The rows below give T cell receptor beta chains drawn from one sample of a study of post-analysis software for immune sequencing data. One entry per CDR3 protein results from TCRdb running MiXCR on the PCR reads. Of fewer than 850,000 distinct CDR3 sequences in the sample, 30% were seen once. Source material: blood. The receptors come from a girl under 18 with multiple sclerosis. Each CDR3 is given with its conserved first and last residue. The D gene is left open where the match is weak.

j_call v_call d_call cdr3_aa
TRBJ1-2 TRBV7-9 - CASTGGPHYGYTF
TRBJ2-3 TRBV4-3 - CASSQEETRTDTQYF
TRBJ2-5 TRBV11-2 - CASSKSPGSQETQYF
TRBJ2-5 TRBV29-1 - CSVLVKETQYF
TRBJ1-2 TRBV12-3/TRBV12-4 - CASRDRPNYGYTF
TRBJ1-1 TRBV5-6 - CASSLRASSAFF
TRBJ2-5 TRBV25-1 TRBD1 CASSRGTGMSTQYF
TRBJ1-5 TRBV5-1 - CASSLGGGSGVQPQHF
TRBJ2-5 TRBV5-1 - CASSLGPLYQETQYF
TRBJ2-2 TRBV20-1 - CSASARTNTGELFF
- TRBV3-1 - CASSQDWWETQYF
TRBJ2-5 TRBV11-3 - CASSLRIGETQYF
TRBJ1-4 TRBV6-5 - CASSRGATNEKLFF
TRBJ2-1 TRBV20-1 - CSARERLRPVNEQFF
TRBJ2-5 TRBV5-1 - CASSLVVGTGTQYF
TRBJ1-3 TRBV7-2 - CASSLASGAGNTIYF
TRBJ2-1 TRBV25-1 TRBD2 CASSGLAGGPSYNEQFF
TRBJ2-7 TRBV20-1 TRBD2 CSARVSPGLAGLGREQYF
TRBJ2-5 TRBV29-1 TRBD1 CSGRPDRGETQYF
TRBJ2-5 TRBV11-2 TRBD1 CASSGYRGPGIQYF
TRBJ2-1 TRBV20-1 - CSARAGRDNNEQFF
TRBJ2-5 TRBV29-1 - CGVAYSFQETQYF
TRBJ1-1 TRBV10-3 - CAISAGRLNTEAFF
TRBJ1-5 TRBV12-3/TRBV12-4 - CASSLKGCQPQHF
TRBJ2-1 TRBV28 - CASIDPGYNEQFF
TRBJ2-3 TRBV29-1 TRBD2 CSVEVGGRQRDTQYF
TRBJ2-5 TRBV9 TRBD2 CASSVRESGSRETQYF
TRBJ2-7 TRBV7-2 - CASSPGTLNYEQYF
TRBJ1-1 TRBV20-1 - CSARVFAAMNTEAFF
TRBJ2-7 TRBV7-2 TRBD1 CASSPTGAVYEQYF
TRBJ2-3 TRBV6-1 - CASSEAWGYGGTDTQYF
- TRBV20-1 - CSAAGLGQGSLAGARYEQYF
TRBJ2-3 TRBV20-1 TRBD2 CSAQYGGVGDTQYF
TRBJ2-5 TRBV7-7 - CASSSRPRETQYF
TRBJ1-1 TRBV4-1 - CASRSLRGVNTEAFF
TRBJ2-5 TRBV20-1 TRBD2 CSATPGRVGPGTQYF
TRBJ2-2 TRBV5-1 - CASSLGGTAPSNTGELFF
TRBJ1-5 TRBV25-1 - CASSGGSGAFGNQPQHF
TRBJ2-2 TRBV11-2 - CASTQGTLTGELFF
TRBJ1-4 TRBV3-1 - CASSQGGGSEKLFF